This TCR beta chain was observed in a study of blood T cell repertoires in COVID-19. Study summary: COVID-19 samples, acute and convalescent, were from the United States, Italy and Spain.

This CDR3 is 16 amino acids long. V dropped 0 bases and J dropped 8; count of bases not matched to a gene: 9. The germline V gene encodes CDR1 SNHLY and CDR2 FYNNEI. Original processing methods: Amplification with reference gene primers provided the estimates of nucleated cell counts. Profiled with immunoSEQ multiplex PCR; TCRdb holds only in-frame clones, not every one. For V, J and clone size, that table is used; D and trimming come from the DNA. The table includes approximately 210,000 clones, roughly 80% detected once. During active infection, Seattle patients enrolled and were then monitored through disease.

The TCR was taken from an elderly woman with COVID-19, enrolled during active disease. The sample consisted of peripheral blood. The genes are TRBV2 and TRBJ1-4, with 7 bases fitting TRBD1. The CDR3 sequence: CASSEAVGRGEEKLFF. The CDR3 nucleotides are TGTGCCAGCAGTGAAGCGGTGGGCAGGGGGGAGGAAAAACTGTTTTTT.